This T cell receptor beta chain was sequenced in a study of blood T cells in healthy people across ages. Study outcomes and limitations: A roughly linear age-dependent decrease characterized TCR beta diversity per million T cells.

Alongside a J-beta primer mix, a sample-barcoded 5' primer served in a second PCR lasting roughly 7 to 11 cycles. TCRdb passed the 5' RACE reads through MiXCR, listing each CDR3 protein once. The repertoire holds about 500,000 distinct CDR3 sequences, 24% seen once, with 8.7% in the top ten. The junction had 12 bases not matched to a gene; V was cut back by 5 bases and J by 8 bases. The CDR3 has 15 residues. Germline V gene sequence: CDR1 MDHEN, CDR2 SYDVKM. As for this clonotype: Its antigen remains unknown.

These same data were also listed under a study on T cells of mothers and their children. That report notes: The M1S primer of the second PCR added sample barcodes and 2-4 random nucleotides.

The clonotype comes from a boy younger than 18 in good health. Sample: blood. V gene TRBV28 combines with J gene TRBJ2-1; 7 bases align to TRBD1. The CDR3: CASSLWTGPSDEQFF. In nucleotides, the CDR3 is TGTGCCAGCAGTCTCTGGACAGGCCCCAGCGATGAGCAGTTCTTC.